The rows below give T cell receptor beta chains drawn from one sample of a study of cytotoxic CD8 clonotypes in ibrutinib-treated CLL. The method was immunoSEQ multiplex PCR; TCRdb's version includes in-frame clones alone and lacks a portion of them. The sample comprises hundreds of thousands of clones, around 70% of which are singletons, and roughly 5.9% rests with the top ten. The sample was PBMCs, taken after 12 months of ibrutinib treatment. These receptors were collected from a human donor with chronic lymphocytic leukemia. Each CDR3 is given with its conserved first and last residue. A D gene is named only where the DNA matches it firmly. Clone size, where shown, is once, few, many, or a class for clones that have expanded.

V	size	J	D	DNA	CDR3
TRBV25-1	-	TRBJ1-2	-	TGTGCCAGCCGGGGACCTGTTGACGGGCCCGGCCGGGTCTTC	CASRGPVDGPGRVF
TRBV28	once	TRBJ1-2	-	TGTGCCAGCAGTTCAACTCATCTTGGGACGGGCTGGGGTGGCTACACCTTC	CASSSTHLGTGWGGYTF
TRBV2	many	TRBJ1-2	-	TGTGCCAGCAGTGAGGTGGGGGGATATGGCTACACCTTC	CASSEVGGYGYTF
TRBV19	-	TRBJ2-2	-	TGTGCCAGTACGGGGACTACAGGGCGGTGGGGCGGGGAGCTGTTTTTT	CASTGTTGRWGGELFF
TRBV29-1	-	TRBJ1-2	TRBD1	TGCAGCGTTAAGAGGGGAACAGGGGGCGTCTATGGCTACACCTTC	CSVKRGTGGVYGYTF
TRBV7-8	-	TRBJ1-4	TRBD1	TGTGCCAGCACCGAGGACAGGGGTTATGAAAAACTGTTTTTT	CASTEDRGYEKLFF
TRBV7-2	-	TRBJ2-7	-	TGTGCCAGCAGCTTAGCGTCTCAGAGGTACGAGCAGTACTTC	CASSLASQRYEQYF
TRBV28	once	TRBJ2-7	-	TGTGCCAGCACCCCCGTGGGGGTTTTATCCTACGAGCAGTACTTC	CASTPVGVLSYEQYF
TRBV30	-	TRBJ2-7	-	TGTGCCTGGTCAGGGAATTTGGACTACGAGCAGTACTTC	CAWSGNLDYEQYF
TRBV30	-	TRBJ2-1	-	TGTGCCTGGAGTTTAGGGGATGAGCAGTTCTTC	CAWSLGDEQFF
TRBV7-2	-	TRBJ2-7	TRBD2	TGTGCCAGCAGCGTGGGACTAGCGGGACCTTTCTACGAGCAGTACTTC	CASSVGLAGPFYEQYF
TRBV5-1	-	TRBJ2-2	-	TGCGCCAGCAGCTTGGAGGAGGGAACCGGGGAGCTGTTTTTT	CASSLEEGTGELFF
TRBV6-5	-	TRBJ1-1	TRBD1	TGTGCCAGCAGTTACGGACAGGGGACTGAAGCTTTCTTT	CASSYGQGTEAFF
TRBV30	-	TRBJ1-2	-	TGTGCCTGGAGTGTATGGCCAGGGGACGTGGGCTATGGCTACACCTTC	CAWSVWPGDVGYGYTF
TRBV5-1	-	TRBJ2-7	TRBD1	TGCGCCAGCAAGTCCGGACAGGGGAAAACCTACGAGCAGTACTTC	CASKSGQGKTYEQYF
TRBV6-5	-	TRBJ1-1	-	TGTGCCAGCAGTTACCGAGGCAGGGAGAACACTGAAGCTTTCTTT	CASSYRGRENTEAFF
TRBV29-1	-	TRBJ1-1	-	TGCAGCGTCGGGACGGACGTAAGGACTGAAGCTTTCTTT	CSVGTDVRTEAFF
TRBV19	-	TRBJ2-3	TRBD2	TGTGCCAGTAGTATTTCACTAGCGGGGGGACCTACGCAGTATTTT	CASSISLAGGPTQYF
TRBV9	few	TRBJ2-1	-	TGTGCCAGCAGCCCGCCCGGAGGGCTACTGAACAATGAGCAGTTCTTC	CASSPPGGLLNNEQFF
TRBV10-2	-	TRBJ1-1	TRBD1	TGCGCCAGCAGCGTGGACAGGGTCACTGAAGCTTTCTTT	CASSVDRVTEAFF
TRBV7-9	-	TRBJ2-5	-	TGTGCCAGCAGCTCCGCTCGGGACCAAGAGACCCAGTACTTC	CASSSARDQETQYF
TRBV30	-	TRBJ1-1	-	TGTGCCTGGAGTCGTAGTCGACAGTCCGGGAACACTGAAGCTTTCTTT	CAWSRSRQSGNTEAFF
TRBV18	-	TRBJ1-2	-	TGTGCCAGCACACAACAGGGCCAAGCTAACTATGGCTACACCTTC	CASTQQGQANYGYTF
TRBV7-8	-	TRBJ2-1	-	TGTGCCAGCAGCTTAGTGTTGGGGCATGAGCAGTTCTTC	CASSLVLGHEQFF
TRBV12-2	-	TRBJ1-6	-	TGTGCAAGTCGCCTCAAAGCTCGGGTATATAATTCACCCCTCCACTTT	CASRLKARVYNSPLHF
TRBV20-1	-	TRBJ1-4	-	TGCAGTGCTGCCCGGGGGGAAAAACTGTTTTTT	CSAARGEKLFF
TRBV6-4	few	TRBJ1-5	TRBD1	TGTGCCAGCAGTGAAAGAGGGGGCAAACTCAATCAGCCCCAGCATTTT	CASSERGGKLNQPQHF
TRBV6-1	-	TRBJ2-3	-	TGTGCCGCCCGAGGGGGGGCCGGGGGCACAGATACGCAGTATTTT	CAARGGAGGTDTQYF
TRBV18	-	TRBJ2-4	-	TGTGCCAGCTCGCCCCGGGACCGACAGAATAACATTCAGTACTTC	CASSPRDRQNNIQYF
TRBV11-2	-	TRBJ1-2	-	TGTGCCAGCAGCTTAGGCGTTGGGGCCTTAGAAGGCTACACCTTC	CASSLGVGALEGYTF
TRBV5-1	-	TRBJ1-2	-	TGCGCCAGCAGCTTGTTCGAGTGGCAGGATGGCTACACCTTC	CASSLFEWQDGYTF
TRBV19	few	TRBJ1-5	-	TGTGCCAGTAGTAGTAATCAGCCCCAGCATTTT	CASSSNQPQHF